A selection of T cell receptor beta chains follows, all from one sample in a study of blood T cell repertoires in COVID-19. Here immunoSEQ multiplex PCR was the method, and the copy in TCRdb shows in-frame clones only, minus some. The sample includes approximately 490,000 clones, about nine tenths of them seen just once. Specimen: PBMCs or T cells enriched from blood (not recorded which). The receptors were gathered from a woman aged 18-29 years who had recovered from COVID-19. The CDR3 runs from the conserved cysteine through the conserved F or W. D genes are given only for firm matches. Clone sizes are given selectively: once, few, many, or a class where the clone is expanded.

>TRBD2|TRBJ2-1|TRBV4-1|.
TGCGCCAGCAGCCAAGTCTCGGGGCTAGCGGCAAATGAGCAGTTCTTC
CASSQVSGLAANEQFF
>TRBD1|TRBJ1-1|TRBV19|.
TGTGCCAGTAGTATGACAGGGATGAACACTGAAGCTTTCTTT
CASSMTGMNTEAFF
>TRBD1|TRBJ2-3|TRBV4-1|once
TGCGCCAGCAGCCAACTAAGGGCGGGACAGGGCACAGATACGCAGTATTTT
CASSQLRAGQGTDTQYF
>.|TRBJ1-1|TRBV2|.
TGTGCCAGCAGCCTTCGGAGGGAGCTCGAAGCTTTCTTT
CASSLRRELEAFF
>TRBD1|TRBJ2-5|TRBV28|.
TGTGCCAGCCGCCCGTTAGGGACAGTCAGTCAAGAGACCCAGTACTTC
CASRPLGTVSQETQYF
>TRBD1|TRBJ1-1|TRBV9|.
TGTGCCAGCAGCTTAACAGGGGAGGCTGAAGCTTTCTTT
CASSLTGEAEAFF
>.|TRBJ1-2|TRBV2|.
TGTGCCAGCTGGCAGAGGGAGGGAAGATCGGGCTACACCTTC
CASWQREGRSGYTF
>TRBD2|TRBJ2-2|TRBV13|.
TGTGCCAGCAGCTTACAGCGGGGGGGATTTTCCGGGGAGCTGTTTTTT
CASSLQRGGFSGELFF
>.|TRBJ1-1|TRBV5-1|.
TGCGCCAGCAGCTTGGAATTATCAGGGGATTCTGAAGCTTTCTTT
CASSLELSGDSEAFF
>.|TRBJ1-5|TRBV19|.
TGTGCCAGTAGTACCGACAGCTACGATCAGCCCCAGCATTTT
CASSTDSYDQPQHF
>TRBD2|TRBJ2-3|TRBV12-5|.
TGTGCTAGTGGTTTCCTTAGCGGGGGTGGTAATACGCAGTATTTT
CASGFLSGGGNTQYF
>TRBD1|TRBJ2-7|TRBV30|.
TGTGCCTGGAGTTTACAACAGGGGTTCGAGCAGTACTTC
CAWSLQQGFEQYF